One and the same sample provided the 27 T cell receptor beta chains below, sequenced in a study of T cell changes during pregnancy in multiple sclerosis. Only in-frame clones appear in the TCRdb table, and some are missing; sequencing was by immunoSEQ multiplex PCR. The sample has around 35,000 clones; roughly nine tenths are singletons. The specimen comprised CD8+ T cells from peripheral blood mononuclear cells, sampled in the first trimester of pregnancy. These TCRs come from a female donor with multiple sclerosis, enrolled in a pregnancy study.

This sequence joins TRBV7-6 and TRBJ1-1, with D possibly TRBD1 on 5 matching bases. V gave up 4 bases and J gave up 8 bases, with 23 bases separating them. Germline lookup yields CDR1 SGHVS and CDR2 FNYEAQ. This CDR3 comprises 16 residues. The CDR3 DNA reads as TGTGCCAGCAGCTCAACACCGGGAGCGGGGGTATTGGAAGCTTTCTTT. Translated: CASSSTPGAGVLEAFF.

The V gene is TRBV11-2, the J gene TRBJ1-2; 12 bases align to TRBD1. V lost 2 bases, J lost 6 bases, and 10 bases stayed unmatched. The germline V gene encodes CDR1 SGHAT and CDR2 FQNNGV. The CDR3 has 17 residues. The CDR3 DNA follows: TGTGCCAGCAGCTTAAAGGGACAGGGGGCGCGGTGGGATGGCTACACCTTC. Translated: CASSLKGQGARWDGYTF.

V is TRBV9 and J is TRBJ2-1; 12 bases line up with TRBD2. In germline, CDR1 is SGDLS, CDR2 YYNGEE. CDR3 length equals 19 residues. V shed 4 bases, J shed 2 bases, and the junction held 13 bases outside the gene matches. The chain's CDR3 is CASSPLRTSGETAYNEQFF. In DNA form, the CDR3 reads TGTGCCAGCAGCCCCCTCCGGACTAGCGGGGAGACCGCCTACAATGAGCAGTTCTTC.

The V and J genes are TRBV28 and TRBJ1-3; unclear D gene. Germline CDR1 reads MDHEN; CDR2 reads SYDVKM. The CDR3 spans 14 residues. V lost 1 base to trimming and J lost 0 bases, with 4 bases between them. The CDR3 sequence is CASSLYHSGNTIYF. The CDR3 bases are TGTGCCAGCAGTTTATATCACTCTGGAAACACCATATATTTT.

The rearrangement links TRBV2 to TRBJ2-1, with 11 bases aligning to TRBD2. Germline V gene sequence: CDR1 SNHLY, CDR2 FYNNEI. V shed 7 bases, J shed 9 bases, and the junction held 8 bases outside the gene matches. The CDR3 has 14 residues. In nucleotides, the CDR3 is TGTGCCAGCACCGAGGGGACTAGCGGCGGTGAGCAGTTCTTC. It yields the protein CASTEGTSGGEQFF.

The V gene is TRBV27, the J gene TRBJ1-5, with 9 bases fitting TRBD1. Trimming at V came to 5 bases and at J to 7 bases, leaving 6 bases not matched to a gene. Germline CDR1 is MNHEY and CDR2 is SMNVEV (reference sequence). The CDR3 loop spans 14 amino acids. The DNA of the CDR3 is TGTGCCAGCAGTCCAGGACAGGGGTTACAGCCCCAGCATTTT. As protein: CASSPGQGLQPQHF.

The chain recombines TRBV5-6 with TRBJ1-2; TRBD1 is a possible D gene (5 bases). V was shortened by 0 bases and J by 1 base, with 13 bases between the two germline ends. CDR1 and CDR2 (germline): SGHDT, YYEEEE. This CDR3 region has 16 residues. CDR3 coding DNA: TGTGCCAGCAGCTTGGCAAGGACACGGATTAACTATGGCTACACCTTC. Protein: CASSLARTRINYGYTF.

This rearrangement joins TRBV5-1 to TRBJ2-2, with 8 bases identical to TRBD2. Germline trimming cut 6 bases from V and 4 bases from J; bases unmatched to any gene: 11. CDR3 length: 16 amino acids. The germline CDR1 and CDR2 sequences are SGHRS and YFSETQ. CDR3 residues: CASNWAGGSSTGELFF. CDR3 coding DNA: TGCGCCAGCAATTGGGCGGGAGGATCTAGCACCGGGGAGCTGTTTTTT.

The chain couples TRBV27 to TRBJ2-7, with D possibly TRBD2 on 6 matching bases. Germline V gene lookup returns CDR1 MNHEY and CDR2 SMNVEV (reference sequence). V dropped 3 bases and J dropped 2 bases, with 11 bases sitting between them. The CDR3 runs to 14 residues. The DNA of the CDR3 is TGTGCCAGCAGTTTTGCCGGGAGCGCCTACGAGCAGTACTTC. As protein: CASSFAGSAYEQYF.

The chain joins TRBV11-2 to TRBJ2-7; TRBD1 agrees at 7 bases. Per the germline V gene, CDR1 is SGHAT and CDR2 is FQNNGV. V gave up 3 bases and J gave up 3 bases; unmatched junction bases: 8. CDR3 length equals 15 residues. CDR3 sequence reads: CASSFTGESGYEQYF. CDR3 bases: TGTGCCAGCAGCTTTACAGGGGAAAGCGGCTACGAGCAGTACTTC.

This clone was found a few times. V and J are TRBV14 and TRBJ2-1, with 7 bases that match TRBD1. The CDR3 runs 19 residues. Germline-derived CDR1 and CDR2 are SGHDN and FVKESK. J gave up 8 bases and V 3 bases, and 22 bases lay outside the gene matches. The CDR3 DNA sequence: TGTGCCAGCAGCCATCCCACAGACCTTTCGCTGACAGGGTCCGATGAGCAGTTCTTC. Amino acids: CASSHPTDLSLTGSDEQFF. Variable domain in full (rest from reference TRBV14 and TRBJ2-1): EAGVTQFPSHSVIEKGQTVTLRCDPISGHDNLYWYRRVMGKEIKFLLHFVKESKQDESGMPNNRFLAERTGGTYSTLKVQPAELEDSGVYFCASSHPTDLSLTGSDEQFFGPGTRLTVL.

The chain has TRBV7-8 and TRBJ2-7; 8 positions match TRBD2. Germline loops: CDR1 SGHVS, CDR2 FQNEAQ. Trimming took 5 bases from V and 0 from J; bases not matched to a gene: 12. CDR3 length: 17 amino acids. The CDR3 loop is CASSPTGAGGGSYEQYF. Here the CDR3 DNA reads TGTGCCAGCAGCCCCACGGGTGCGGGGGGAGGCTCCTACGAGCAGTACTTC.

This rearrangement joins TRBV9 to TRBJ2-1; perhaps TRBD1 as D (5 bases). The CDR3 totals 16 residues. Between the trimmed V and J ends, which lost 0 bases and 2 bases, there was a span of 12 bases. Germline V gene lookup returns CDR1 SGDLS and CDR2 YYNGEE. For the CDR3, the DNA is TGTGCCAGCAGCGTAGGGGGCAGTGCGACCTACAATGAGCAGTTCTTC. As protein: CASSVGGSATYNEQFF.

The V gene is TRBV27, the J gene TRBJ2-7, with D possibly TRBD2 on 6 matching bases. The CDR3 spans 14 residues. With 4 bases removed from V and 3 bases from J, the gap between germline ends came to 13 bases. The germline gives CDR1 MNHEY, CDR2 SMNVEV (reference sequence). The CDR3 DNA is TGTGCCAGCAGTTCTAGACTAGTAGGCTACGAGCAGTACTTC. This encodes CASSSRLVGYEQYF.

This chain connects TRBV25-1 to TRBJ2-7, with D tentatively TRBD2 (6 bases). V lost 4 bases to trimming and J lost 4 bases, with 11 bases between them. Looked up from germline, CDR1 is MGHDK and CDR2 is SYGVNS. The CDR3 length is 13 residues. The DNA of the CDR3 is TGTGCCAGCAGTGGAACTGGGGGGTACGAGCAGTACTTC. This encodes CASSGTGGYEQYF.

This clone was recorded only once. The V call is TRBV27, the J call TRBJ2-2; 9 bases align to TRBD1. The CDR3 runs 15 residues. Trimming removed 4 bases from V and 5 bases from J; junction bases left unmatched: 5. Germline CDR1 reads MNHEY; CDR2 reads SMNVEV (reference sequence). Here the CDR3 reads CASSYMGQGTGELFF. In DNA form, the CDR3 reads TGTGCCAGCAGTTACATGGGACAGGGTACCGGGGAGCTGTTTTTT.

V gene TRBV15 combines with J gene TRBJ2-5; D is uncertain. The better agreement between TRBJ2-7 and the DNA end casts doubt on the J call. CDR1 LNHNV and CDR2 YYDKDF come from the germline V gene (reference sequence). The length of the CDR3 is 12 residues. CDR3 loop: CATSGQTYEQYF. Written as DNA, the CDR3 is TGTGCCACCAGCGGGCAGACCTACGAGCAGTACTTC.

The chain uses TRBV28 and TRBJ1-4, with D unclear. The V gene lost 3 bases and the J gene lost 4 bases, with 9 bases spanning the gap. The CDR3 length is 14 residues. Germline CDR1 MDHEN, CDR2 SYDVKM. CDR3 DNA sequence: TGTGCCAGCAGTTTTGCCAGTTTTAATGAAAAACTGTTTTTT. Translating gives CASSFASFNEKLFF.

V and J are TRBV7-9 and TRBJ2-2; 10 nucleotides align to TRBD1. J lost 5 bases, V lost 10 bases, and 7 bases had no gene match. This CDR3 contains 14 residues. Germline assignment: CDR1 SEHNR and CDR2 FQNEAQ (reference sequence). CDR3 coding DNA: TGTGCCACATCCGGGACAGGGGTGACCGGGGAGCTGTTTTTT. Its translation is CATSGTGVTGELFF.

The rearrangement joins TRBV4-3 to TRBJ2-1, with D possibly matching TRBD2 (6 bases). This CDR3 contains 16 residues. CDR1 is LGHNA and CDR2 is YSLEER in the germline V gene. The V gene lost 4 bases and the J gene lost 0 bases, with 13 bases spanning the gap. In DNA, the CDR3 is TGCGCCAGCAGCCCGGCGGGAATTGTCTCCTACAATGAGCAGTTCTTC. The encoded protein is CASSPAGIVSYNEQFF.

V usage is TRBV7-9 and J usage is TRBJ2-1; 7 bases are shared with TRBD1. This CDR3 comprises 16 residues. Germline CDR1 reads SEHNR; CDR2 reads FQNEAQ (reference sequence). With V trimmed by 2 bases and J by 5 bases, 9 bases remained unmatched. DNA of the CDR3: TGTGCCAGCAGCTTATACGTCACAGGGGATAACAATGAGCAGTTCTTC. This sequence encodes CASSLYVTGDNNEQFF. The full variable domain, in which reference TRBV7-9 and TRBJ2-1 provide the parts outside the CDR3, is DTGVSQNPRHKITKRGQNVTFRCDPISEHNRLYWYRQTLGQGPEFLTYFQNEAQLEKSRLLSDRFSAERPKGSFSTLEIQRTEQGDSAMYLCASSLYVTGDNNEQFFGPGTRLTVL.

V usage is TRBV15 and J usage is TRBJ2-7; possibly TRBD1 for D (5 bases). Germline assignment: CDR1 LNHNV and CDR2 YYDKDF (reference sequence). Trimming removed 0 bases at V and 0 bases at J, with 12 bases between. The CDR3 length is 16 residues. The DNA of the CDR3 is TGTGCCACCAGCAGAGATAAGGGTACAGGCTCCTACGAGCAGTACTTC. The encoded protein is CATSRDKGTGSYEQYF.

Written as DNA, the CDR3 is TGTGCCAGCAGCTCCTGGACAGGACTGAGCAATCAGCCCCAGCATTTT. Amino acid sequence: CASSSWTGLSNQPQHF. The chain recombines TRBV7-9 with TRBJ1-5; 7 bases agree with TRBD1. CDR1 SEHNR and CDR2 FQNEAQ come from the germline V gene (reference sequence). The J segment lost 1 base and the V segment lost 4 bases, leaving 7 bases of the junction unmatched. The CDR3 spans 16 residues. Complete variable domain (other parts from reference TRBV7-9 and TRBJ1-5): DTGVSQNPRHKITKRGQNVTFRCDPISEHNRLYWYRQTLGQGPEFLTYFQNEAQLEKSRLLSDRFSAERPKGSFSTLEIQRTEQGDSAMYLCASSSWTGLSNQPQHFGDGTRLSIL.

In its sample, this clone ranks as medium-sized (0.01 to 0.1%). This chain joins TRBV6-1 and TRBJ2-3; the D gene is possibly TRBD2 (6 bases). Between the trimmed V and J ends, which lost 2 bases and 2 bases, there was a span of 14 bases. CDR3 length: 16 residues. Germline CDR1 MNHNS, CDR2 SASEGT. CDR3 protein: CASSELVSGYTDTQYF. The CDR3 DNA reads TGTGCCAGCAGTGAATTGGTTAGCGGCTACACAGATACGCAGTATTTT.

The gene calls are TRBV7-9 and TRBJ2-7; D is unclear. The germline gives CDR1 SEHNR, CDR2 FQNEAQ (reference sequence). The CDR3 spans 13 residues. V lost 8 bases and J lost 0, with 11 bases in between. The CDR3 nucleotides read TGTGCCAGCTGTGACTCGAGCTCCTACGAGCAGTACTTC. Residues: CASCDSSSYEQYF.

V is TRBV19 and J is TRBJ2-2; no definite D call. V was cut by 4 bases and J by 5 bases, with 8 bases left in between. From germline, CDR1 is LNHDA and CDR2 SQIVND (reference sequence). This CDR3 comprises 13 residues. CDR3 amino acids: CASSNLETGELFF. CDR3 DNA sequence: TGTGCCAGTAGTAATTTGGAGACCGGGGAGCTGTTTTTT.

The chain has TRBV5-6 and TRBJ1-2; a weak D match, TRBD1 (5 bases). V was shortened by 3 bases and J by 4 bases, with 10 bases between the two germline ends. The CDR3 extends over 13 amino acids. CDR1 is SGHDT and CDR2 is YYEEEE in the germline V gene. The CDR3 DNA follows: TGTGCCAGCAGCTCCGGACAATTCTATGGCTACACCTTC. Amino acids: CASSSGQFYGYTF.